The rows below give T cell receptor beta chains drawn from one sample of a study of identical twins. TCRdb reanalysed the 5' RACE reads using MiXCR and keeps one entry per CDR3 protein. The data contain more than 650,000 distinct CDR3 sequences, around 6.1% of them singletons. The sample consisted of naive T cells sorted from blood. The source of these receptors is a young man in good health. CDR3s include the opening cysteine and the closing phenylalanine or tryptophan. D genes are given only for firm matches. The size of a clone is reported for some rows only, either as once, few or many, or as a class for expanded clones.

size: NA; V: TRBV5-1; length: 15; J: TRBJ2-6; D: NA; DNA: TGCGCCAGCAGCCTGACCCCCGACGGGGCCAACGTCCTGACTTTC; CDR3: CASSLTPDGANVLTF
size: many; V: TRBV29-1; length: 15; J: TRBJ2-3; D: TRBD1; DNA: TGCAGCGTTGAAGGGACAGGGGCTGGCACAGATACGCAGTATTTT; CDR3: CSVEGTGAGTDTQYF
size: many; V: TRBV12-3/TRBV12-4; length: 16; J: TRBJ2-1; D: TRBD2; DNA: TGTGCCAGCAGTTTAGTAGCTAGCGGTCCCTACAATGAGCAGTTCTTC; CDR3: CASSLVASGPYNEQFF
size: few; V: TRBV5-1; length: 12; J: TRBJ2-5; D: NA; DNA: TGCGCCAGCAGGCAGCCAGAAGAGACCCAGTACTTC; CDR3: CASRQPEETQYF
size: many; V: TRBV15; length: 13; J: TRBJ2-1; D: NA; DNA: TGTGCCACCAGCAGAGATGAGGGATTGGAGCAGTTCTTC; CDR3: CATSRDEGLEQFF
size: many; V: TRBV5-1; length: 14; J: TRBJ2-5; D: NA; DNA: TGCGCCAGCAGCTTGGCGCTCGCAGAAGAGACCCAGTACTTC; CDR3: CASSLALAEETQYF
size: few; V: TRBV7-9; length: 15; J: TRBJ2-1; D: TRBD2; DNA: TGTGCCAGCAGACCGACTAGCGGGAGGGCCTGGGAGCAGTTCTTC; CDR3: CASRPTSGRAWEQFF
size: many; V: TRBV29-1; length: 12; J: TRBJ2-5; D: NA; DNA: TGCAGCGTTGCCCCAGGGCAAGAGACCCAGTACTTC; CDR3: CSVAPGQETQYF
size: many; V: TRBV12-3/TRBV12-4; length: 18; J: TRBJ2-2; D: TRBD2; DNA: TGTGCCAGCAGTTGGGGGACTAGCGGGAGGGTCGGCACCGGGGAGCTGTTTTTT; CDR3: CASSWGTSGRVGTGELFF
size: many; V: TRBV5-1; length: 16; J: TRBJ2-3; D: NA; DNA: TGCGCCAGCAGCTTGGCCCACAGGGCTAGCACAGATACGCAGTATTTT; CDR3: CASSLAHRASTDTQYF
size: many; V: TRBV20-1; length: 13; J: TRBJ2-5; D: TRBD2; DNA: TGCAGTGCTACCGGACTAGTCGGAGAGACCCAGTACTTC; CDR3: CSATGLVGETQYF
size: few; V: TRBV11-2; length: 14; J: TRBJ2-2; D: TRBD2; DNA: TGTGCCAGCCGGGCGGGAGGGAAAACCGGGGAGCTGTTTTTT; CDR3: CASRAGGKTGELFF
size: NA; V: TRBV6-2/TRBV6-3; length: 19; J: TRBJ2-1; D: TRBD2; DNA: TGTGCCAGCAGTTACTCATGGACTAGCGGGAGGGAGGGGCGGAATGAGCAGTTCTTC; CDR3: CASSYSWTSGREGRNEQFF
size: NA; V: TRBV12-3/TRBV12-4; length: 17; J: TRBJ2-4; D: NA; DNA: TGTGCCAGCAGTCCCCGGACAGACCCTCTAGCCAAAAACATTCAGTACTTC; CDR3: CASSPRTDPLAKNIQYF
size: many; V: TRBV30; length: 12; J: TRBJ2-7; D: NA; DNA: TGTGCCTGCGTCAGGGTCAGCTACGAGCAGTACTTC; CDR3: CACVRVSYEQYF
size: many; V: TRBV28; length: 15; J: TRBJ1-5; D: TRBD1; DNA: TGTGCCAGCAGTATCGGGACAGGGGGCAATCAGCCCCAGCATTTT; CDR3: CASSIGTGGNQPQHF
size: many; V: TRBV25-1; length: 10; J: TRBJ2-3; D: NA; DNA: TGTGCCAGCAGCCGAGATACGCAGTATTTT; CDR3: CASSRDTQYF
size: NA; V: TRBV6-1; length: 15; J: TRBJ2-3; D: TRBD1; DNA: TGTGCCAGCAGTGGGGACAGGGGATTAGGAGATACGCAGTATTTT; CDR3: CASSGDRGLGDTQYF
size: few; V: TRBV7-2; length: 12; J: TRBJ2-7; D: NA; DNA: TGTGCCAGCAGCAACCGGGACTACGAGCAGTACTTC; CDR3: CASSNRDYEQYF
size: many; V: TRBV20-1; length: 15; J: TRBJ2-1; D: NA; DNA: TGCAGTGCTAGAGTTCAAGCGGGTGGCTTAAATGAGCAGTTCTTC; CDR3: CSARVQAGGLNEQFF
size: many; V: TRBV29-1; length: 13; J: TRBJ2-4; D: NA; DNA: TGCAGCGTTCCGGGACTAGCCAAAAACATTCAGTACTTC; CDR3: CSVPGLAKNIQYF
size: many; V: TRBV20-1; length: 12; J: TRBJ2-7; D: NA; DNA: TGCAGTGTTCCAAGTGTCCATTACGAGCAGTACTTC; CDR3: CSVPSVHYEQYF
size: NA; V: TRBV14; length: 16; J: TRBJ2-3; D: NA; DNA: TGTGCCAGCAGCCAGGGACCGGGACTTCCCACAAATACGCAGTATTTT; CDR3: CASSQGPGLPTNTQYF
size: NA; V: TRBV7-9; length: 16; J: TRBJ2-3; D: NA; DNA: TGTGCCAGCAGTACACCCCGGGGCCGATCGTCAGATACGCAGTATTTT; CDR3: CASSTPRGRSSDTQYF
size: NA; V: TRBV19; length: 16; J: TRBJ2-1; D: NA; DNA: TGTGCCAGTAGTATAGAATCGAGGAGCTCCTACAATGAGCAGTTCTTC; CDR3: CASSIESRSSYNEQFF
size: many; V: TRBV12-3/TRBV12-4; length: 14; J: TRBJ1-1; D: NA; DNA: TGTGCCAGCAGTTTAACAACATCGAACACTGAAGCTTTCTTT; CDR3: CASSLTTSNTEAFF
size: few; V: TRBV18; length: 13; J: TRBJ2-2; D: NA; DNA: TGTGCCAGCTCACCACCGGCAGACGGGGAGCTGTTTTTT; CDR3: CASSPPADGELFF
size: few; V: TRBV7-3; length: 16; J: TRBJ2-2; D: NA; DNA: TGTGCCAGCAGCCCCTCCCTGGGTCCCGGGAGCGGGGAGCTGTTTTTT; CDR3: CASSPSLGPGSGELFF
size: many; V: TRBV29-1; length: 12; J: TRBJ1-2; D: NA; DNA: TGCAGCGTCACAGGGCAGAACTATGGCTACACCTTC; CDR3: CSVTGQNYGYTF
size: NA; V: TRBV7-2; length: 14; J: TRBJ2-5; D: NA; DNA: TGTGCCAGCAGCTCACCCGGGCCTGGGGAGACCCAGTACTTC; CDR3: CASSSPGPGETQYF
size: NA; V: TRBV5-1; length: 15; J: TRBJ2-1; D: TRBD1; DNA: TGCGCCACCCAAACCGGGACAGGGGGCACCAATGAGCAGTTCTTC; CDR3: CATQTGTGGTNEQFF
size: many; V: TRBV12-3/TRBV12-4; length: 12; J: TRBJ1-2; D: NA; DNA: TGTGCCAGCAGTTTGACCAGATATGGCTACACCTTC; CDR3: CASSLTRYGYTF
size: many; V: TRBV7-3; length: 17; J: TRBJ2-1; D: NA; DNA: TGTGCCAGCAGCCCAAGGGGCATAGCGTTTTCCTACAATGAGCAGTTCTTC; CDR3: CASSPRGIAFSYNEQFF
size: many; V: TRBV24-1; length: 17; J: TRBJ2-3; D: TRBD1; DNA: TGTGCCACCAGTGATGATCCCGGGACAGGACCCACAGATACGCAGTATTTT; CDR3: CATSDDPGTGPTDTQYF
size: many; V: TRBV7-2; length: 15; J: TRBJ2-1; D: TRBD1; DNA: TGTGCCAGCAGCTCCCAGGGACAGGGAACCAATGAGCAGTTCTTC; CDR3: CASSSQGQGTNEQFF
size: NA; V: TRBV6-1; length: 15; J: TRBJ2-1; D: TRBD2; DNA: TGTGCCAGCAGGCAAAGCGGGAGAGGACCCAATGAGCAGTTCTTC; CDR3: CASRQSGRGPNEQFF
size: NA; V: TRBV20-1; length: 12; J: TRBJ1-2; D: TRBD1; DNA: TGCAGTGCTAGGGGACAGGCTTATGGCTACACCTTC; CDR3: CSARGQAYGYTF
size: NA; V: TRBV29-1; length: 13; J: TRBJ2-1; D: NA; DNA: TGCAGCGTTGACACCGACAGGTACAATGAGCAGTTCTTC; CDR3: CSVDTDRYNEQFF
size: few; V: TRBV28; length: 13; J: TRBJ2-4; D: NA; DNA: TGTGCCAGCGTAGGGGGAGGTGGAAACATTCAGTACTTC; CDR3: CASVGGGGNIQYF
size: NA; V: TRBV9; length: 16; J: TRBJ2-6; D: NA; DNA: TGTGCCAGCAGCGTACCCGGGGGACCTGGGGCCAACGTCCTGACTTTC; CDR3: CASSVPGGPGANVLTF
size: many; V: TRBV6-5; length: 16; J: TRBJ2-7; D: TRBD1; DNA: TGTGCCAGCAGTTACCGGGGACAGGGGGCTCACTACGAGCAGTACTTC; CDR3: CASSYRGQGAHYEQYF
size: many; V: TRBV29-1; length: 12; J: TRBJ2-3; D: NA; DNA: TGCAGCGTTGAGCAGGGTACAGATACGCAGTATTTT; CDR3: CSVEQGTDTQYF
size: few; V: TRBV5-1; length: 15; J: TRBJ2-2; D: TRBD1; DNA: TGCGCCAGCAGCTTGGAGCAGGGGGCTACCGGGGAGCTGTTTTTT; CDR3: CASSLEQGATGELFF
size: NA; V: TRBV4-1; length: 17; J: TRBJ2-3; D: TRBD1; DNA: TGCGCCAGCAGCCAAGATGGGACAGGTAGTACCACAGATACGCAGTATTTT; CDR3: CASSQDGTGSTTDTQYF
size: NA; V: TRBV20-1; length: 14; J: TRBJ2-7; D: TRBD2; DNA: TGCAGTGCTAGAGAGGGACTAGCGGGAAAGGAGCAGTACTTC; CDR3: CSAREGLAGKEQYF
size: many; V: TRBV7-9; length: 15; J: TRBJ1-1; D: TRBD1; DNA: TGTGCCAGCAGCGCAACCGGGACAGTAAACACTGAAGCTTTCTTT; CDR3: CASSATGTVNTEAFF
size: few; V: TRBV14; length: 15; J: TRBJ2-5; D: NA; DNA: TGTGCCAGCAGCCAAGATCAAAGGCCGAAAGAGACCCAGTACTTC; CDR3: CASSQDQRPKETQYF
size: NA; V: TRBV4-3; length: 13; J: TRBJ2-2; D: NA; DNA: TGCGCCAGCAGCCAAGATATAATCGGGGAGCTGTTTTTT; CDR3: CASSQDIIGELFF
size: many; V: TRBV20-1; length: 15; J: TRBJ2-3; D: NA; DNA: TGCAGTGCTAGAGCAGGGGACCACCCCACAGATACGCAGTATTTT; CDR3: CSARAGDHPTDTQYF
size: many; V: TRBV20-1; length: 14; J: TRBJ2-4; D: TRBD2; DNA: TGCAGTGCTAGCAGAGCGGGGTCCAAAAACATTCAGTACTTC; CDR3: CSASRAGSKNIQYF
size: many; V: TRBV12-3/TRBV12-4; length: 12; J: TRBJ2-1; D: NA; DNA: TGTGCCAGCAGCACCCGGGCGGGGGAGCAGTTCTTC; CDR3: CASSTRAGEQFF
size: NA; V: TRBV5-6; length: 13; J: TRBJ2-7; D: TRBD2; DNA: TGTGCCAGCAGCTCACAGACTAGCGGGAGCCCGTACTTC; CDR3: CASSSQTSGSPYF
size: many; V: TRBV5-1; length: 14; J: TRBJ2-3; D: NA; DNA: TGCGCCAGCAGCTTGGGCCACAGCACAGATACGCAGTATTTT; CDR3: CASSLGHSTDTQYF
size: many; V: TRBV12-3/TRBV12-4; length: 14; J: TRBJ2-1; D: NA; DNA: TGTGCCAGCAGTTTCCGGGACGGGTACAATGAGCAGTTCTTC; CDR3: CASSFRDGYNEQFF
size: few; V: TRBV11-2; length: 18; J: TRBJ2-3; D: NA; DNA: TGTGCCAGCAGCTCGCTATCTTTAAAGGTGCTTACCGAAGATACGCAGTATTTT; CDR3: CASSSLSLKVLTEDTQYF
size: many; V: TRBV7-8; length: 14; J: TRBJ1-1; D: TRBD1; DNA: TGTGCCAGCAGCAAACGACAGGGGAACACTGAAGCTTTCTTT; CDR3: CASSKRQGNTEAFF
size: NA; V: TRBV20-1; length: 13; J: TRBJ2-1; D: NA; DNA: TGCAGTGCTAGAGTCTTTGACTTCGGAGAGCAGTTCTTC; CDR3: CSARVFDFGEQFF
size: NA; V: TRBV15; length: 15; J: TRBJ2-2; D: NA; DNA: TGTGCCACCAGCCGGGTGAGGGGTGACACCGGGGAGCTGTTTTTT; CDR3: CATSRVRGDTGELFF
size: few; V: TRBV19; length: 12; J: TRBJ2-7; D: TRBD2; DNA: TGTGCCAGCGGGACTAGGTTGGACGAGCAGTACTTC; CDR3: CASGTRLDEQYF